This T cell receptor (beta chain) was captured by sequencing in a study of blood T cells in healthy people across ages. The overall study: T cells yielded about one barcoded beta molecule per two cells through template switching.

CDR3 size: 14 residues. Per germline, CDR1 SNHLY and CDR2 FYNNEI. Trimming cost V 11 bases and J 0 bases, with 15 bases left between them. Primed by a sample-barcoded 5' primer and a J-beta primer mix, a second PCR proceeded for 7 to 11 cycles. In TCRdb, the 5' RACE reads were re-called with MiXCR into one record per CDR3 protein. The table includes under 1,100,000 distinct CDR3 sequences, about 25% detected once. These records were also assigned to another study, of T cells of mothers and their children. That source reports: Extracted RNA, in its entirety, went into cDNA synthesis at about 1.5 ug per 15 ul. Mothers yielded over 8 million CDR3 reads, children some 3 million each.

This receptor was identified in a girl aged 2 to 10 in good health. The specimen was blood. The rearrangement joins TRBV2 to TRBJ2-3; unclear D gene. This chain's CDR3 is CAGNSGHSTDTQYF. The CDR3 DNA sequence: TGTGCCGGAAATTCGGGCCATAGCACAGATACGCAGTATTTT.